This TCR beta chain was obtained from a study of blood T cell repertoires in COVID-19. Study context: Acute-phase and convalescent COVID-19 samples originated in the United States, Italy and Spain.

V shed 5 bases, J shed 7 bases, and the junction held 10 bases outside the gene matches. The CDR3 sequence is 14 residues long. Germline loops: CDR1 SGHVS, CDR2 FQNEAQ. This clone was counted once. Cohort placement rested on clinical history that participants reported themselves. Recovery meant two consecutive negative NP/OP PCR tests, professional clearance, or resolved symptoms. In the original workflow: Estimated nucleated cell counts came from reference gene primer amplification. Profiling relied on immunoSEQ multiplex PCR, and the TCRdb table lists in-frame clones only, not all of them. From that table come the V and J calls and clone size; the DNA was used to work out D and trimming. The data contain roughly 300,000 clones, roughly 87% of them singletons.

The sequenced sample consisted of PBMCs or T cells enriched from blood (not recorded which). The chain combines TRBV7-8 with TRBJ1-2; 7 bases line up with TRBD1. The TCR sequence derives from a young woman who had recovered from COVID-19. The CDR3 region is CASSPRQGRTGYTF. CDR3 bases: TGTGCCAGCAGCCCAAGACAGGGTCGTACTGGCTACACCTTC. Variable domain in full (rest from reference TRBV7-8 and TRBJ1-2): GAGVSQSPRYKVAKRGQDVALRCDPISGHVSLFWYQQALGQGPEFLTYFQNEAQLDKSGLPSDRFFAERPEGSVSTLKIQRTQQEDSAVYLCASSPRQGRTGYTFGSGTRLTVV.